These 14 T cell receptor beta chains share one sample of origin, sequenced in a study of blood T cell repertoires in COVID-19. The table came from immunoSEQ multiplex PCR; TCRdb's copy has only in-frame clones and leaves some out. The sample lists about 230,000 clones, 80% to 90% occurring once. The sequencing sample was made of peripheral blood. The source is a man in his forties who had recovered from COVID-19.

The CDR3 loop is CASSLPPGSPLHF. CDR3 DNA sequence: TGTGCCAGCAGCTTACCCCCGGGGTCACCCCTCCACTTT. This chain links TRBV7-2 with TRBJ1-6, with D unresolved. The CDR3 covers 13 residues. V lost 2 bases and J 10 bases, leaving 9 bases between the germline ends. CDR1 is SGHTA, CDR2 FQGNSA, per germline.

The CDR3 loop is CASKEGGSYEQYF. CDR3 DNA sequence: TGTGCCAGTAAGGAGGGGGGGTCCTACGAGCAGTACTTC. The chain couples TRBV19 to TRBJ2-7; maybe TRBD2 (7 bases). The CDR3 contains 13 residues. The germline gives CDR1 LNHDA, CDR2 SQIVND (reference sequence). Trimming cost V 7 bases and J 1 base, with 11 bases left between them.

The chain recombines TRBV7-2 with TRBJ2-1; the D gene is possibly TRBD2 (6 bases). This CDR3 is 13 amino acids long. V lost 5 bases and J 9 bases, leaving 14 bases between the germline ends. Germline lookup yields CDR1 SGHTA and CDR2 FQGNSA. The DNA for the CDR3 is TGTGCCAGCAGCCGGGACCCCGGGGGTGAGCAGTTCTTC. Protein product: CASSRDPGGEQFF.

V usage is TRBV27 and J usage is TRBJ2-4; the D is unclear. The CDR3 runs to 15 residues. The germline V gene encodes CDR1 MNHEY and CDR2 SMNVEV (reference sequence). The germline V and J ends were trimmed by 5 bases and 3 bases, with 14 bases remaining between them. The CDR3 protein is CASSPSGVGKNIQYF. CDR3 coding DNA: TGTGCCAGCAGTCCATCGGGTGTAGGCAAAAACATTCAGTACTTC.

This clone was counted once. The chain carries TRBV10-3 and TRBJ2-3, with TRBD2 identical over 15 bases. Per the germline V gene, CDR1 is ENHRY and CDR2 is SYGVKD. Trimming cost V 6 bases and J 5 bases; bases outside gene matches: 6. The CDR3 has 16 amino acids. The CDR3 loop reads CAIRPGLAGGGDTQYF. In DNA form, the CDR3 reads TGTGCCATCAGACCGGGACTAGCGGGGGGAGGAGATACGCAGTATTTT.

The J gene is TRBJ2-1, the V gene TRBV18, with a weak D call TRBD1 (5 bases). V was clipped by 0 bases and J by 8 bases, with 8 bases between them. The CDR3 consists of 13 residues. CDR1 is KGHSH and CDR2 is LQKENI in the germline V gene. The CDR3 sequence: CASSPPSRDEQFF. CDR3 nucleotide sequence: TGTGCCAGCTCACCACCCTCCAGGGATGAGCAGTTCTTC.

The rearrangement links TRBV10-3 to TRBJ2-7; 12 nucleotides align to TRBD2. Germline lookup yields CDR1 ENHRY and CDR2 SYGVKD. After removal of 6 bases from V and 3 bases from J, the junction contained 3 bases not matched to a gene. The CDR3 sequence is 14 residues long. CDR3 DNA: TGTGCCATCAGGCTAGCGGGAGGGGACTACGAGCAGTACTTC. Translated, it gives CAIRLAGGDYEQYF.

This clone has ten or more counts. CDR3 coding DNA: TGTGCCACCAGCAGAGATCGCACAGGGGGTTACGAGCAGTACTTC. This encodes CATSRDRTGGYEQYF. This chain joins TRBV15 and TRBJ2-7; 8 nucleotides agree with TRBD1. V trimming: 0 bases; J trimming: 4 bases; junction bases outside the gene matches: 5. Germline V gives CDR1 LNHNV, CDR2 YYDKDF (reference sequence). CDR3 length: 15 amino acids.

The chain recombines TRBV18 with TRBJ2-5, with D possibly TRBD1 on 6 matching bases. V was pared by 2 bases and J by 0 bases, with 13 bases between. The CDR3 runs to 16 residues. CDR1 and CDR2 from the germline V gene are KGHSH and LQKENI. Written as DNA, the CDR3 is TGTGCCAGCTCACCATCGTTTAGGACAGACCAAGAGACCCAGTACTTC. Residues: CASSPSFRTDQETQYF.

The rearrangement links TRBV15 to TRBJ2-7; D ambiguous. The CDR3 covers 13 residues. V lost 3 bases, J lost 5 bases, and 11 bases lay in between. From germline, CDR1 is LNHNV and CDR2 YYDKDF (reference sequence). The CDR3 DNA follows: TGTGCCACCAGCAGTTCACGGGTCCACGAGCAGTACTTC. The encoded protein is CATSSSRVHEQYF.

The chain joins TRBV30 to TRBJ1-1; D is possibly TRBD1 (6 bases). V was shortened by 6 bases and J by 0 bases, with 32 bases between the two germline ends. The CDR3 has 20 residues. Germline V gene sequence: CDR1 GTSNPN, CDR2 SVGIG (reference sequence). The CDR3 DNA is TGTGCCTGCCAGGACAGTTGGGGGCACCTGGACCGACATTTGAACACTGAAGCTTTCTTT. It translates to CACQDSWGHLDRHLNTEAFF.

This chain links TRBV6-5 with TRBJ2-1; a possible D gene is TRBD2 (6 bases). The CDR3 loop spans 15 amino acids. Germline V gene lookup returns CDR1 MNHEY and CDR2 SVGAGI. V was cut by 4 bases and J by 4 bases, with 14 bases left in between. Here the CDR3 reads CASSSGTHSYNEQFF. CDR3 sequence (DNA): TGTGCCAGCAGTTCCGGGACTCACTCATACAATGAGCAGTTCTTC.

This clone was observed once. The V call is TRBV2, the J call TRBJ2-5, with 7 bases lining up with TRBD2. The junction had 5 bases not matched to a gene; V was cut back by 3 bases and J by 1 base. Germline assignment: CDR1 SNHLY and CDR2 FYNNEI. The CDR3 has 15 residues. The CDR3 reads CASSDEGGGQETQYF. CDR3 coding DNA: TGTGCCAGCAGTGATGAGGGCGGGGGCCAAGAGACCCAGTACTTC.

The V gene is TRBV5-5, the J gene TRBJ1-2; possibly TRBD1 for D (5 bases). This CDR3 has 15 residues. Germline CDR1 is SGHKS and CDR2 is YYEKEE (reference sequence). With 2 bases removed from V and 6 bases from J, the gap between germline ends came to 17 bases. Here the CDR3 reads CASSLGAAKVDGYTF. CDR3 in DNA: TGTGCCAGCAGCTTAGGGGCAGCCAAGGTCGATGGCTACACCTTC.